A selection of T cell receptor beta chains follows, all from one sample in a study of blood T cell repertoires in COVID-19. The protocol was immunoSEQ multiplex PCR, while the TCRdb copy is restricted to in-frame clones and leaves out a portion. The sample contains about 250,000 clones, almost 85% of which appear only once. Sequencing was performed on peripheral blood. The receptors originated from a man aged 50-60 years with COVID-19, enrolled during active disease. Each CDR3 is given with its conserved first and last residue. D genes are given only for firm matches. A clone size is listed for some rows: how often the clone was seen (once, few, many), or a class if it is expanded.

j_gene | d_gene | v_gene | abundance | CDR3nt | CDR3aa
TRBJ2-3 | TRBD2 | TRBV19 | - | TGTGCCAGTACTAGCGGTGCCGGCACAGATACGCAGTATTTT | CASTSGAGTDTQYF
TRBJ2-3 | - | TRBV4-1 | - | TGCGCCAGCAGCCAAGATGACGGAGGCACAGATACGCAGTATTTT | CASSQDDGGTDTQYF
TRBJ2-1 | TRBD2 | TRBV29-1 | - | TGCACAAGCGGGGGGGCTTACAATGAGCAGTTCTTC | CTSGGAYNEQFF
TRBJ2-3 | - | TRBV6-5 | - | TGTGCCACACGAGGACAGTTGGGGGTCACAGATACGCAGTATTTT | CATRGQLGVTDTQYF
TRBJ2-7 | - | TRBV24-1 | - | TGTGCCACCAGTGATAACACCCCCCAGGGCTACGAGCAGTACTTC | CATSDNTPQGYEQYF
TRBJ1-2 | TRBD1 | TRBV9 | - | TGTGCCAGCAGCCGGACAGGGTACTATGGCTACACCTTC | CASSRTGYYGYTF
TRBJ2-2 | TRBD2 | TRBV19 | - | TGTGCCAGTAGTATTATAGCGGGTTATGCGAACACCGGGGAGCTGTTTTTT | CASSIIAGYANTGELFF
TRBJ2-3 | TRBD1 | TRBV29-1 | - | TGCAGCGTGAAGACAGGGAAGGATACGCAGTATTTT | CSVKTGKDTQYF
TRBJ1-1 | TRBD1 | TRBV5-4 | once | TGTGCCAGCAGCGGCGGGACAGGCGATGAAGCTTTCTTT | CASSGGTGDEAFF
TRBJ1-1 | - | TRBV30 | - | TGTGCCTGGAGTTGGGGCAGCCCGAAGACTGAAGCTTTCTTT | CAWSWGSPKTEAFF
TRBJ2-2 | - | TRBV18 | - | TGTGCCAGCTCACCCTATCTACAGCTTAACACCGGGGAGCTGTTTTTT | CASSPYLQLNTGELFF
TRBJ2-2 | TRBD2 | TRBV30 | - | TGTGCCTGGAGTGGACTAGCGGGAGCAACCGGGGAGCTGTTTTTT | CAWSGLAGATGELFF
TRBJ1-6 | - | TRBV19 | - | TGTGCCAGTAGTACCCTACAGGGCAATTCACCCCTCCACTTT | CASSTLQGNSPLHF
TRBJ1-6 | - | TRBV6-6 | - | TGTGCCAGCAGTGGGGCAGGGGAACGTTCACCCCTCCACTTT | CASSGAGERSPLHF
TRBJ1-6 | - | TRBV5-4 | - | TGTGCCAGCAGCCGATTGGGTGAGACAGAATACTCACCCCTCCACTTT | CASSRLGETEYSPLHF
TRBJ1-5 | - | TRBV24-1 | - | TGTGCCACCAGTGACTTCGTTGGGCCAGGTAGCAATCAGCCCCAGCATTTT | CATSDFVGPGSNQPQHF
TRBJ2-7 | - | TRBV18 | few | TGTGCCAGCTCACCAGAACTACCCGGCGAGCAGTACTTC | CASSPELPGEQYF